The T cell receptor (beta chain) under discussion was sequenced for a study of blood T cell repertoires in COVID-19. Profiled with immunoSEQ multiplex PCR; TCRdb holds only in-frame clones, not every one. The data hold 350,000 to 450,000 clones, with around 86% observed a single time. The CDR3 is 16 residues long. Germline V CDR1 and CDR2: MGHRA, YSYEKL. Unmatched junction bases numbered 10, after V lost 2 bases and J lost 6 bases. The source is a human donor in a cohort sampled during active COVID-19. This chain joins TRBV4-1 and TRBJ1-5; the match to TRBD1 covers 7 bases. Input material: peripheral blood. The CDR3 sequence is CASSQTWGTGAQPQHF. Written as DNA, the CDR3 is TGCGCCAGCAGCCAAACTTGGGGCACAGGGGCTCAGCCCCAGCATTTT.